This TCR beta chain emerged from a study of shared clonotypes between healthy human individuals. The length of the CDR3 is 15 residues. Per germline, CDR1 SGHAT and CDR2 FQNNGV. V was cut by 6 bases and J by 4 bases, with 16 bases left in between. Notes on the study in general: Larger estimated richness was generally seen in naive subsets than in memory subsets.

Method: immunoSEQ multiplex PCR; TCRdb's copy keeps in-frame clones and lacks some. The sample holds about 1.9 million clones, about 94% seen once. Positively selected for CCR7, the CD45RO-negative cells used as naive CD8 cells excluded terminally differentiated effector memory CD45RA+ cells. There were no recent acute infections or vaccinations among the donors, who were healthy HIV-negative adults. On this clone: Its specificity is not known.

The clonotype originates from a man between 18 and 29 years old in good health. Some clones in this sample may be carry-over from other donors' samples. The chain uses TRBV11-2 and TRBJ2-1; tentatively, D is TRBD1 (6 bases). The sequenced sample was naive CD8+ T cells from PBMCs. The CDR3 loop reads CASRPGHLGYNEQFF. The CDR3 nucleotides are TGTGCCAGCAGACCGGGACACCTGGGGTACAATGAGCAGTTCTTC. Full variable domain (rest looked up from reference TRBV11-2 and TRBJ2-1): EAGVAQSPRYKIIEKRQSVAFWCNPISGHATLYWYQQILGQGPKLLIQFQNNGVVDDSQLPKDRFSAERLKGVDSTLKIQPAKLEDSAVYLCASRPGHLGYNEQFFGPGTRLTVL.